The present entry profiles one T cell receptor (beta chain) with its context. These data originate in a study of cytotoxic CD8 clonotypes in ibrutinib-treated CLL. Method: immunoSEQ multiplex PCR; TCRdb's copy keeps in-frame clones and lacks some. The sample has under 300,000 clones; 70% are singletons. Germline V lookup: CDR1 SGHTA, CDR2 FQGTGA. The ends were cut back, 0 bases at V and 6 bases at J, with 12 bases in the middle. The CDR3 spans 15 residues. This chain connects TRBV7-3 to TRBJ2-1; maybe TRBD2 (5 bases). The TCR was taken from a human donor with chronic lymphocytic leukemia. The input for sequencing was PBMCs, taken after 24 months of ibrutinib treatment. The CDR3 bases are TGTGCCAGCAGCTTAACGCTCACTAGTCCCAATGAGCAGTTCTTC. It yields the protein CASSLTLTSPNEQFF.